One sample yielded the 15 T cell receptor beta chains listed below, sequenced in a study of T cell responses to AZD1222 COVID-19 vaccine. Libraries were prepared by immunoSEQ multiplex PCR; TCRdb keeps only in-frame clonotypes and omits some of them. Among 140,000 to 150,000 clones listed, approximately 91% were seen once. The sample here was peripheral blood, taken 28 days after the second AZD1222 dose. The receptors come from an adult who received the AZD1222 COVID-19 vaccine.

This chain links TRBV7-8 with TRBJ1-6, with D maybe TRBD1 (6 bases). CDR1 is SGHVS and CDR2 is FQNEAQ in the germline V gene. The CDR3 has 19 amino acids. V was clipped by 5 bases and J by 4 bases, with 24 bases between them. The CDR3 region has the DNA TGTGCCAGCAGCCCTAAGGGAGGGGCCGCAGGGGTTTATAATTCACCCCTCCACTTT. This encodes CASSPKGGAAGVYNSPLHF.

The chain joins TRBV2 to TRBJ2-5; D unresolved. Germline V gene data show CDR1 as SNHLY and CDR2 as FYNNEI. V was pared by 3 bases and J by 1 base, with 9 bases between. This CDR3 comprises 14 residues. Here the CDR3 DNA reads TGTGCCAGCAGTGAGATTTCGGGCCAAGAGACCCAGTACTTC. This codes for CASSEISGQETQYF.

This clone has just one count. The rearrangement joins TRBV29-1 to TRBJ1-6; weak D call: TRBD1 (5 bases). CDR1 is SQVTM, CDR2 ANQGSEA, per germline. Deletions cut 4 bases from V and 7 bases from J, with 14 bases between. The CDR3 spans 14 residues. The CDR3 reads CSVASQGGNSPLHF. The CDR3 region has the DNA TGCAGCGTTGCGAGTCAGGGAGGGAATTCACCCCTCCACTTT.

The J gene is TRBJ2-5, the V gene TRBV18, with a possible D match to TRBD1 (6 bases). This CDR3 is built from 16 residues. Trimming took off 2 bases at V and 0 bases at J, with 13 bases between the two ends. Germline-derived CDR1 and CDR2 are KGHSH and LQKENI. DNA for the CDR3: TGTGCCAGCTCACCAGGACAGCCAAAGTACCAAGAGACCCAGTACTTC. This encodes CASSPGQPKYQETQYF.

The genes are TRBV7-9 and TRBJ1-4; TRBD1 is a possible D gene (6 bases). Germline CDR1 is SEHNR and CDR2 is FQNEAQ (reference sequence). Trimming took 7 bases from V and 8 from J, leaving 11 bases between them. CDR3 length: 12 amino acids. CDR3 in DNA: TGTGCCAGCACCCCGACAGGCGAAAAACTGTTTTTT. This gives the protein CASTPTGEKLFF.

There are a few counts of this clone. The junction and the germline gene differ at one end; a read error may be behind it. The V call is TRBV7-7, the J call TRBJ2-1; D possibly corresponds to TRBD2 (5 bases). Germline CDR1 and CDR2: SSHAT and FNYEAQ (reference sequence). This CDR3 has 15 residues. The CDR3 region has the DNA TGTGCTAGCAGCTTAGGTCCCTCAGAGGGCAATGAGCAGTTCTTC. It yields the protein CASSLGPSEGNEQFF.

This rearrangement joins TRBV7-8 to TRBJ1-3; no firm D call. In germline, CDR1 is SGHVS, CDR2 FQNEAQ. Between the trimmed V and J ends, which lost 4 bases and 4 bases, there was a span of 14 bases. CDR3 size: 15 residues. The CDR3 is CASSSYRKAGNTIYF. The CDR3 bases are TGTGCCAGCAGCTCCTATCGGAAGGCCGGAAACACCATATATTTT.

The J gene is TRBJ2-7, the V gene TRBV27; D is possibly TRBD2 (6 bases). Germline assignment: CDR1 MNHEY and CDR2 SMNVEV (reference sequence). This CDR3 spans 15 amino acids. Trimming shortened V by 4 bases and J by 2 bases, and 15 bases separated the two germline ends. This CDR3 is CASSSDREPPYEQYF. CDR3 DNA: TGTGCCAGCAGTTCAGACCGGGAGCCACCCTACGAGCAGTACTTC.

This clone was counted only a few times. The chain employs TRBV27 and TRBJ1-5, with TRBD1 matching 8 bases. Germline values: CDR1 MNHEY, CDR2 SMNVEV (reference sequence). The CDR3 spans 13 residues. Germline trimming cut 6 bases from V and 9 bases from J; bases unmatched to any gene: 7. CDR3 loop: CASSDRGVVPQHF. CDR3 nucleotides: TGTGCCAGCAGCGACAGGGGAGTGGTGCCCCAGCATTTT.

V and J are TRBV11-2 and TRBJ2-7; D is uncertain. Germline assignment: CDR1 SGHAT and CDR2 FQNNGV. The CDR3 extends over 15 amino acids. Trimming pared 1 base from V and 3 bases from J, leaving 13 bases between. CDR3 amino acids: CASSLGLGLDYEQYF. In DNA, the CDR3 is TGTGCCAGCAGCTTAGGTCTTGGCCTAGACTACGAGCAGTACTTC.

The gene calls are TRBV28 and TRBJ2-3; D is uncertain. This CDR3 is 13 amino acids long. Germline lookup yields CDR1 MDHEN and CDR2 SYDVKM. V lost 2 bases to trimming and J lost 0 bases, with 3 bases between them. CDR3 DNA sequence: TGTGCCAGCAGTTTAGTTAGCACAGATACGCAGTATTTT. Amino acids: CASSLVSTDTQYF.

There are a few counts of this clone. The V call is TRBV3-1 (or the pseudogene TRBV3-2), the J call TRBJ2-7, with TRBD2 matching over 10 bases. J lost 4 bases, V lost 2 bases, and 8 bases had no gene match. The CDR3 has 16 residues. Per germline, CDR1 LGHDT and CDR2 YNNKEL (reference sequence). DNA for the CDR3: TGTGCCAGCAGCCAAAGCCCGGGACTAGCGCCTTACGAGCAGTACTTC. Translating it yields CASSQSPGLAPYEQYF.

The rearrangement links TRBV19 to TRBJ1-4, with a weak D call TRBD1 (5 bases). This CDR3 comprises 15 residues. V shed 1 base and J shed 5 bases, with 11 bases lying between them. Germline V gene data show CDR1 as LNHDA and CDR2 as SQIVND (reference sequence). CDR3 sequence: CASSIVGTQNEKLFF. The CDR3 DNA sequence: TGTGCCAGTAGTATAGTCGGGACCCAGAATGAAAAACTGTTTTTT.

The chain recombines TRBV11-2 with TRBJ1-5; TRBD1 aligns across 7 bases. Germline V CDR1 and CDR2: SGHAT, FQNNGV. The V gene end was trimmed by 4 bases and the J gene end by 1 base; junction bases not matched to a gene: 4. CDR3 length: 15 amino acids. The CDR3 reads CASSSTGESNQPQHF. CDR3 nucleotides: TGTGCCAGCAGCTCTACAGGGGAGAGCAATCAGCCCCAGCATTTT.

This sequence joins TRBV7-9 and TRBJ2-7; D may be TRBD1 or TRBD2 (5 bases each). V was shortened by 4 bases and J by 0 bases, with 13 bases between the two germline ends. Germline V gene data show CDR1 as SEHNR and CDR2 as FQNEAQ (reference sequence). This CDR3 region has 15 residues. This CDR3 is CASSSGTLGSYEQYF. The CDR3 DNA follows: TGTGCCAGCAGCTCCGGGACCCTGGGCTCCTACGAGCAGTACTTC.